This TCR beta chain originates from a study of Graves' ophthalmopathy and Graves' hyperthyroidism. Background on the study: Before any treatment, peripheral blood was taken at the initial diagnosis.

The CDR3 has 15 amino acids. Per germline, CDR1 DFQATT and CDR2 SNEGSKA (reference sequence). Trimming at V came to 0 bases and at J to 1 base, leaving 5 bases not matched to a gene. Researchers took RNA transcripts and amplified TCR beta CDR3 regions from them. The first round was an RT-PCR with HTBI primers, and the second round was a multiplex PCR. TCRdb independently ran MiXCR on the multiplex PCR reads; one entry per CDR3 protein. The data show around 340,000 distinct CDR3 sequences, 15% to 20% seen once. The V and J genes are TRBV20-1 and TRBJ2-5; 7 nucleotides agree with TRBD2. Sequencing was carried out using peripheral blood. This receptor was taken from an adult man with Graves' ophthalmopathy. The CDR3 protein is CSAREPSGVQETQYF. CDR3 nucleotides: TGCAGTGCTAGAGAGCCTAGCGGTGTCCAAGAGACCCAGTACTTC.